This T cell receptor (beta chain) emerged from a study of blood T cell repertoires in COVID-19. About the research overall: The United States, Italy and Spain supplied acute and convalescent COVID-19 samples. Sources were T cells, B-cell-depleted T cells, or PBMCs; the material itself was cDNA or gDNA.

This table comes from immunoSEQ multiplex PCR, and its TCRdb copy is limited to in-frame clones, with some not included. The sample records around 180,000 clones, about 87% being singletons. This CDR3 comprises 12 residues. Trimming shortened V by 9 bases and J by 8 bases, and 11 bases separated the two germline ends. Per the germline V gene, CDR1 is ENHRY and CDR2 is SYGVKD. For this clone: This CDR3 is also generated by other DNA sequences in the sample.

The sequence was collected from a man aged 55 to 70 with acute or convalescent COVID-19. Sequencing input: peripheral blood. The rearrangement links TRBV10-3 to TRBJ1-6; a weak D match, TRBD1 (6 bases). The CDR3 nucleotides read TGTGCCATTGGCAGGGGTGATTCACCCCTCCACTTT. It codes for CAIGRGDSPLHF.